This TCR beta chain was recovered during a study of OX40 agonist ivuxolimab in advanced cancers. Looking at the study overall: Ivuxolimab was a fully human IgG2 agonistic monoclonal antibody targeting the costimulatory receptor OX40 (CD134). Patients were allowed to have had prior anti-PD-1, anti-PD-L1 or anti-CTLA-4 therapy, and 40% of the dose-escalation patients had previously received checkpoint inhibitors. Three dose-escalation patients achieved partial responses, one with hepatocellular carcinoma and two with cutaneous melanoma. Intravenous ivuxolimab was administered to patients every 2 weeks at six dose levels: 0.01, 0.1, 0.3, 1.5, 3 and 10 mg/kg. A male proportion of around 81% and a mean age of about 60 years, ranging from roughly 20 to 80, were recorded for the dose-escalation cohort. The paper reports the monotherapy dose-escalation portion (N of about 47 patients) of the phase I ivuxolimab trial. Of the 50 to 55 dose-escalation patients, hepatocellular carcinoma was present in approximately 20, melanoma in around 15, renal cell carcinoma in 9 and head and neck cancer in 9. Peripheral TCRbeta sequencing aimed to test whether ivuxolimab altered TCR sequence diversity and caused clonal T-cell expansion. General conclusions and limits of the study: Low levels of normalized T-cell clonal expansion were also shown by some nonresponding patients. At doses of 0.1 to 3.0 mg/kg, clonal expansion of both CD4+ and CD8+ blood T cells was observed from baseline to week 6. In the 0.1-3.0 mg/kg groups, partial responders had among the lowest normalized peripheral clonal expansion, particularly in CD8+ T cells. On average, CD8+ T cells showed more expanded clones than CD4+ T cells after ivuxolimab. Which antigens the clonally expanded peripheral T cells were specific for was not determined.

As to this clone: Which antigen it targets is not known. Base quality data are lacking; no much larger clone is found one base away.

The trial excluded patients who had a history of autoimmune disease or who were on systemic immunosuppression. In every dose cohort, peripheral blood was drawn for TCR sequencing at baseline, cycle 4 day 1, and cycle 7 day 1. The samples were drawn from a first-in-human, open-label, multicenter phase I dose-escalation trial of ivuxolimab. Adults with locally advanced or metastatic head and neck squamous cell, hepatocellular, melanoma or renal cell carcinoma were enrolled in the trial. Before TCR sequencing, CD4+ T cells and CD8+ T cells were sorted from peripheral blood as separate populations. The CDR1 and CDR2 encoded by the germline V gene are SGHTS and YDEGEE. The CDR3 runs 15 amino acids, cysteine and phenylalanine included. Solely the CDR3 DNA is kept, with 45 bases framed from the first base. V sheds 0 bases and J sheds 3 bases, leaving 12 bases between their ends. Genomic DNA was isolated from the sorted cells so that the TCRbeta CDR3 region could be sequenced. The immunoSEQ Assay was used for sequencing of TCRbeta CDR3 regions. As stored in TCRdb, this immuneACCESS dataset retains in-frame rearrangements with V and J assigned. A fraction of the clones does not appear; measured against another copy, unresolved V genes explain less than half of the discrepancy, and the remainder lacks a known reason. Counted in this sample were approximately 80,000 clones; over 75% of them appeared once. Roughly 0.66% of the sample belongs to the ten largest clones.

The receptor comes from an adult with an advanced solid tumor such as melanoma, head and neck, liver or kidney cancer. The sample was CD4+ or CD8+ T cells sorted from blood, taken in a trial of the OX40 agonist ivuxolimab. The sequence joins TRBV5-8 to TRBJ1-1; perhaps TRBD1 is the D gene, with 6 bases matching. The CDR3 amino acid sequence is: CASSLGGQYYTEAFF. The sequenced DNA is TGTGCCAGCAGCTTGGGCGGACAGTACTACACTGAAGCTTTCTTT.